The 6 T cell receptor beta chains listed next were all sequenced from one sample in a study of T cells in localized non-small cell lung cancer (TCRdb year 2020). The library was generated by the immunoSEQ multiplex PCR assay. In TCRdb, the immuneACCESS table is reduced to in-frame sequences with V and J assigned. These tables do not hold every clone; where another copy was compared, an unresolved V gene accounts for under half, and the others remain unexplained. The sample table shows about 21,000 clones, and 70% to 85% are seen once. Of the sample, about 2.6% is held by the ten largest clones. The sequencing used peripheral blood, collected before any cancer treatment. Receptor source: a man between 40 and 75 years old with stage I lung adenocarcinoma.

V and J are TRBV27 and TRBJ1-1; no clear D. With 0 bases removed from V and 5 bases from J, the gap between germline ends came to 13 bases. CDR1 is MNHEY, CDR2 SMNVEV, per germline (reference sequence). CDR3 length equals 15 residues. The CDR3 protein is CASSLSISSQTEAFF. The CDR3, as DNA: TGTGCCAGCAGTTTATCCATCTCCTCACAGACTGAAGCTTTCTTT.

J is TRBJ2-1 and V is TRBV7-6, with unresolved D. The CDR3 sequence is 13 residues long. From germline, CDR1 is SGHVS and CDR2 FNYEAQ. V gave up 1 base and J gave up 10 bases, with 11 bases separating them. CDR3 amino acids: CASSLEGFREQFF. DNA of the CDR3: TGTGCCAGCAGCTTAGAAGGGTTCAGGGAGCAGTTCTTC.

This clone was counted a single time. CDR3 sequence reads: CASSQWGAGVGTEAFF. CDR3 nucleotides: TGTGCCAGCAGCCAGTGGGGGGCTGGGGTGGGAACTGAAGCTTTCTTT. This chain connects TRBV4-2 to TRBJ1-1, with a weak D call TRBD1 (6 bases). CDR1 and CDR2 from the germline V gene are LGHNA and YNFKEQ. The CDR3 is 16 amino acids. Trimming left V 3 bases short and J 5 bases short, with 19 bases between.

The chain employs TRBV10-3 and TRBJ1-4; 9 nucleotides match TRBD1. V lost 6 bases to trimming and J lost 7 bases; unmatched junction nucleotides: 9. The CDR3 has 15 amino acids. CDR1 is ENHRY, CDR2 SYGVKD, per germline. CDR3: CAIRGQGLSSEKLFF. In DNA, the CDR3 is TGTGCCATCAGGGGACAGGGCTTGAGCTCTGAAAAACTGTTTTTT.

The gene calls are TRBV2 and TRBJ1-1; D is unresolved. Germline CDR1 is SNHLY and CDR2 is FYNNEI. V lost 5 bases to trimming and J lost 10 bases, with 20 bases between them. The CDR3 length is 14 residues. CDR3 protein: CASSPQTEPRGAFF. The CDR3 DNA follows: TGTGCCAGCAGTCCACAGACGGAACCCCGAGGAGCTTTCTTT.

The chain links TRBV11-2 to TRBJ2-1, with D possibly matching TRBD2 (5 bases). Trimming left V 4 bases short and J 3 bases short, with 13 bases between. The CDR3 runs to 15 residues. The germline V gene encodes CDR1 SGHAT and CDR2 FQNNGV. CDR3 loop: CASSSQRIYYNEQFF. The CDR3 DNA follows: TGTGCCAGCAGCTCCCAGCGGATATACTACAATGAGCAGTTCTTC.